The T cell receptor beta chain described here comes from a study of OX40 agonist ivuxolimab in advanced cancers. General study results and limits: The work left the antigen specificity of expanded peripheral T cells undetermined. Expanded clones were, on average, more numerous in CD8+ T cells than in CD4+. Expansion of clones was among the lowest in partial responders at 0.1-3.0 mg/kg.

V lost 5 bases and J lost 0; bases outside the gene matches: 13. Germline loops: CDR1 SGHDT, CDR2 YYEEEE. This CDR3 has 18 residues. In the case of this clone: The antigen remains unidentified.

The method was immunoSEQ multiplex PCR; TCRdb's version includes in-frame clones alone and lacks a portion of them. The profile shows 75,000 to 100,000 clones, more than 70% of them singletons. The receptor was derived from an adult with an advanced solid tumor such as melanoma, head and neck, liver or kidney cancer. The chain joins TRBV5-6 to TRBJ1-5, with TRBD1 identical over 8 bases. The sequenced sample was CD4+ or CD8+ T cells sorted from blood, obtained in a trial of the OX40 agonist ivuxolimab. CDR3 sequence: CASSFSATGENSNQPQHF. The DNA of the CDR3 is TGTGCCAGCAGTTTTTCTGCGACAGGGGAGAATAGCAATCAGCCCCAGCATTTT. Full variable domain (remainder filled in from reference TRBV5-6 and TRBJ1-5): DAGVTQSPTHLIKTRGQQVTLRCSPKSGHDTVSWYQQALGQGPQFIFQYYEEEERQRGNFPDRFSGHQFPNYSSELNVNALLLGDSALYLCASSFSATGENSNQPQHFGDGTRLSIL.